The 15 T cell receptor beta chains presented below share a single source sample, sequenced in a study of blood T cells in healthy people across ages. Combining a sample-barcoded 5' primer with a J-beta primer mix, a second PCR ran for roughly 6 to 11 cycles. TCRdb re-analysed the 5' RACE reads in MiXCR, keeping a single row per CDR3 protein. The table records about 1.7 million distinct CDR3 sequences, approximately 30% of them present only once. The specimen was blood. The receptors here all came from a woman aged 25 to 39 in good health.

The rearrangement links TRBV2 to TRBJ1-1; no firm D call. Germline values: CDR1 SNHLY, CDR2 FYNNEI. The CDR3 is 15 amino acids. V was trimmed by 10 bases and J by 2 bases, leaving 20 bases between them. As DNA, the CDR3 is TGTGCCACCCAGATCGAGACCAGCCCTAACACTGAAGCTTTCTTT. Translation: CATQIETSPNTEAFF. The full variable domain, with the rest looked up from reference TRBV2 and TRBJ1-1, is EPEVTQTPSHQVTQMGQEVILRCVPISNHLYFYWYRQILGQKVEFLVSFYNNEISEKSEIFDDQFSVERPDGSNFTLKIRSTKLEDSAMYFCATQIETSPNTEAFFGQGTRLTVV.

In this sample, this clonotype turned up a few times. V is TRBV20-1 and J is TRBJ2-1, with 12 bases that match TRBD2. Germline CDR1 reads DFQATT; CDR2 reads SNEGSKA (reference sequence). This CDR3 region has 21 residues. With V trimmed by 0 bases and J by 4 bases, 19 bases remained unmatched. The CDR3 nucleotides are TGCAGTGCTAGAGATCTCCGCGGGACTAGCGGGCCTCCGAACGTTTACAATGAGCAGTTCTTC. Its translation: CSARDLRGTSGPPNVYNEQFF.

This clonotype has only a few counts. The CDR3 sequence is CSAPDNTEAFF. As DNA, the CDR3 is TGCAGTGCGCCAGACAACACTGAAGCTTTCTTT. This chain connects TRBV20-1 to TRBJ1-1, with D unresolved. V lost 6 bases to trimming and J lost 2 bases, with 7 bases between them. The CDR3 is made up of 11 amino acids. Germline loops: CDR1 DFQATT, CDR2 SNEGSKA (reference sequence).

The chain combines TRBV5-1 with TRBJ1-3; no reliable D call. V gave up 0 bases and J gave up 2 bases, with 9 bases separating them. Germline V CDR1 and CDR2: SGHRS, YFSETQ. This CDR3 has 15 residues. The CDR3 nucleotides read TGCGCCAGCAGCTTGGGGGGTGACGCTGGAAACACCATATATTTT. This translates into CASSLGGDAGNTIYF.

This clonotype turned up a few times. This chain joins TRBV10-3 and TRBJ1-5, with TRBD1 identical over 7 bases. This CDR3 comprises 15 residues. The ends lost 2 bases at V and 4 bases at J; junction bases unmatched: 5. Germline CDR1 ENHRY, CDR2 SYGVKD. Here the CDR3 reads CAISEQTGQNQPQHF. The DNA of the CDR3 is TGTGCCATCAGTGAGCAAACGGGACAGAATCAGCCCCAGCATTTT.

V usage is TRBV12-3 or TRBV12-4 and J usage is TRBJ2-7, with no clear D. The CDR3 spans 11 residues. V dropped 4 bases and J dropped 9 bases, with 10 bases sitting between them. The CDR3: CASSSENRQYF. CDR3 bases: TGTGCCAGCAGTTCCGAGAACAGGCAGTACTTC.

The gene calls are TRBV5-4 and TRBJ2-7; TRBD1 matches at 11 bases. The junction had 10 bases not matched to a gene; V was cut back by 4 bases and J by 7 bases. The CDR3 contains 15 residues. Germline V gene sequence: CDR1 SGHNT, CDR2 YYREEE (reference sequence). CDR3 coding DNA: TGTGCCAGCAGCCCCATGGGGACAGGGGGTAGTGAGCAGTACTTC. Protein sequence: CASSPMGTGGSEQYF.

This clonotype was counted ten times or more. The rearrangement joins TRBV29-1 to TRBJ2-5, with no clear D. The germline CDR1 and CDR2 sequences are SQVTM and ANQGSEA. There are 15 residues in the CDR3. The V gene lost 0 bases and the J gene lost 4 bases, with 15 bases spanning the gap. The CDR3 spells CSVEDVWTPTETQYF. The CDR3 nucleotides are TGCAGCGTTGAAGACGTATGGACCCCGACAGAGACCCAGTACTTC. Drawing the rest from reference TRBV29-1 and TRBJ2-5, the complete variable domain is SAVISQKPSRDICQRGTSLTIQCQVDSQVTMMFWYRQQPGQSLTLIATANQGSEATYESGFVIDKFPISRPNLTFSTLTVSNMSPEDSSIYLCSVEDVWTPTETQYFGPGTRLLVL.

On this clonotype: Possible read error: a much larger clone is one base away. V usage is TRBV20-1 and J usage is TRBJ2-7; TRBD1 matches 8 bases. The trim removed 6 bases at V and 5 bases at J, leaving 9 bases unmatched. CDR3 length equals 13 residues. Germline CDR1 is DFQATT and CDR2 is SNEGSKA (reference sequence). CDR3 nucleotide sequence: TGCAGTGCCGGAGGACAGGGAGCCCACGAGCAGTACTTC. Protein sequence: CSAGGQGAHEQYF.

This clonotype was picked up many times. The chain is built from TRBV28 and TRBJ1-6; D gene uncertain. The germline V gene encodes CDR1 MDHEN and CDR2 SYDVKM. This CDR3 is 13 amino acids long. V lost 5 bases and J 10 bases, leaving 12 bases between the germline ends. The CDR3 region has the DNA TGTGCCAGCAGTGGGCGCCGTTTGTCACCCCTCCACTTT. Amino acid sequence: CASSGRRLSPLHF.

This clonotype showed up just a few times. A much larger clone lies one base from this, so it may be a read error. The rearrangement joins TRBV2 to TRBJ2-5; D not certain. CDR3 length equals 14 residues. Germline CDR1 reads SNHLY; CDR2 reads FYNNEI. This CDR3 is CASSEERIQETLYF. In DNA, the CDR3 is TGTGCCAGCAGTGAAGAACGCATCCAAGAGACCCTGTACTTC.

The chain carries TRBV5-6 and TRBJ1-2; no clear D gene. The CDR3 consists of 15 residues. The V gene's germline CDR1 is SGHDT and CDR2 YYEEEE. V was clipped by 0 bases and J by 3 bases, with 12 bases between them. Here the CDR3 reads CASSLEHRPDYGYTF. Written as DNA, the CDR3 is TGTGCCAGCAGCTTGGAGCACCGGCCGGACTATGGCTACACCTTC.

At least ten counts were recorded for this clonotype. The CDR3 sequence is CASSLEPAGSFYGYTF. Written as DNA, the CDR3 is TGCGCCAGCAGCTTGGAACCTGCAGGATCCTTCTATGGCTACACCTTC. V usage is TRBV5-1 and J usage is TRBJ1-2, with unresolved D. The CDR3 contains 16 residues. Trimming cost V 0 bases and J 4 bases, with 16 bases left between them. Germline-derived CDR1 and CDR2 are SGHRS and YFSETQ. The full variable domain, completed using reference TRBV5-1 and TRBJ1-2, is KAGVTQTPRYLIKTRGQQVTLSCSPISGHRSVSWYQQTPGQGLQFLFEYFSETQRNKGNFPGRFSGRQFSNSRSEMNVSTLELGDSALYLCASSLEPAGSFYGYTFGSGTRLTVV.

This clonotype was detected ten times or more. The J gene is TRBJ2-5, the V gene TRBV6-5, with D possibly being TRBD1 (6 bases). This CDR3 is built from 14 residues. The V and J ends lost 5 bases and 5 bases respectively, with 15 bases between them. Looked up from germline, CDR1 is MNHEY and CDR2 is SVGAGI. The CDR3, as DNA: TGTGCCAGCAGTCCCCGGGACAATTCGGAGACCCAGTACTTC. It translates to CASSPRDNSETQYF.

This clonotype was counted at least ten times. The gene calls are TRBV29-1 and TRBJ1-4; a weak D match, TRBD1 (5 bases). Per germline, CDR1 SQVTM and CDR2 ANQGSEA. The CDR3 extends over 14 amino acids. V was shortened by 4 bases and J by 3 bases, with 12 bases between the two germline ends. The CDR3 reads CSVGSGAPNEKLFF. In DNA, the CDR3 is TGCAGCGTTGGCTCCGGGGCACCTAATGAAAAACTGTTTTTT.